Given below is one TCR beta chain in context. These data originate in a study of cytomegalovirus exposure and HLA in healthy donors. The CDR3 sequence is 15 residues long. Germline CDR1 is LNHDA and CDR2 is SQIVND (reference sequence). Trimming pared 11 bases from V and 1 base from J, leaving 19 bases between. With 60 Vbeta and 13 Jbeta primers, the PCR was carried out. TCRdb's copy holds only in-frame clones and misses some; the assay was immunoSEQ multiplex PCR. This sample has 100,000 to 150,000 clones; 80% to 90% occur once, and the top ten carry around 0.99%. The gene calls are TRBV19 and TRBJ2-3; perhaps TRBD2 as D (5 bases). The TCR was taken from a woman aged 25 to 45 in good health and CMV-seronegative. The sequenced sample consisted of PBMCs. CDR3 DNA sequence: TGTGCCTCCCGCCCGCTGGTGCGGGGCACAGATACGCAGTATTTT. This codes for CASRPLVRGTDTQYF.